The 16 T cell receptor beta chains below were found in one sample sequenced in a study of graft-versus-host responses after intestinal transplantation. Clones were sequenced by immunoSEQ multiplex PCR, and TCRdb holds only the in-frame ones, with some missing. In the table there are around 50,000 clones, 89% of which are singletons. Their recognized antigens are unknown. This specimen consisted of unstimulated CD4+ T cells sorted from spleen or lymph node cells, obtained before transplant. Receptor source: a human donor who was the organ donor for an intestinal transplant.

This chain connects TRBV20-1 to TRBJ1-2, with D unresolved. CDR3 length: 11 residues. V shed 3 bases and J shed 8 bases, with 10 bases lying between them. Germline V gene data show CDR1 as DFQATT and CDR2 as SNEGSKA (reference sequence). DNA of the CDR3: TGCAGTGCTAGCTTGGTTCGGGGCTACACCTTC. Translated, it gives CSASLVRGYTF.

V usage is TRBV18 and J usage is TRBJ1-2; TRBD1 matches at 8 bases. The CDR3 consists of 14 residues. Germline V lookup: CDR1 KGHSH, CDR2 LQKENI. V trimming: 2 bases; J trimming: 4 bases; junction bases outside the gene matches: 3. The CDR3 DNA follows: TGTGCCAGCTCACCAGGAGACAGGGGCTATGGCTACACCTTC. Translated: CASSPGDRGYGYTF. Drawing the rest from reference TRBV18 and TRBJ1-2, the complete variable domain is NAGVMQNPRHLVRRRGQEARLRCSPMKGHSHVYWYRQLPEEGLKFMVYLQKENIIDESGMPKERFSAEFPKEGPSILRIQQVVRGDSAAYFCASSPGDRGYGYTFGSGTRLTVV.

The chain links TRBV7-2 to TRBJ2-7; 7 nucleotides match TRBD2. The CDR3 length is 15 residues. The ends lost 5 bases at V and 3 bases at J; junction bases unmatched: 10. From germline, CDR1 is SGHTA and CDR2 FQGNSA. The DNA of the CDR3 is TGTGCCAGCAGCCCCACTACTAGCGCCCGCTACGAGCAGTACTTC. It yields the protein CASSPTTSARYEQYF.

This chain connects TRBV21-1 to TRBJ1-4; TRBD1, the D gene given by the table, was not confirmed from the DNA. TRBV21-1 corresponds to a pseudogene. This CDR3 region has 21 residues. This CDR3 reads CASSKKKGETEGTGSNEKLFF. The CDR3 coding sequence is TGTGCCAGCAGCAAAAAGAAGGGAGAGACCGAGGGGACAGGAAGTAATGAAAAACTGTTTTTT.

Concerning this clone itself: This same CDR3 is encoded by further DNA sequences in the sample. The V gene is TRBV7-2, the J gene TRBJ1-5, with 9 bases aligning to TRBD1. Germline V gene lookup returns CDR1 SGHTA and CDR2 FQGNSA. The CDR3 is 14 residues long. Trimming removed 5 bases from V and 4 bases from J; junction bases left unmatched: 3. The CDR3 nucleotides read TGTGCCAGCAGCCCAGGACAGGGGAATCAGCCCCAGCATTTT. Translating it yields CASSPGQGNQPQHF.

This clone occurred once. In nucleotides, the CDR3 is TGTGCCAGCAAGAGGACAGGGGCCAACACTGAAGCTTTCTTT. It encodes CASKRTGANTEAFF. This chain uses TRBV6-1 with TRBJ1-1; 9 positions match TRBD1. The CDR3 runs 14 residues. The V segment lost 7 bases and the J segment 2 bases; nucleotides outside the gene matches: 5. The V gene's germline CDR1 is MNHNS and CDR2 SASEGT.

The V and J genes are TRBV28 and TRBJ2-6; D is ambiguous. V gave up 4 bases and J gave up 0 bases, with 7 bases separating them. The CDR3 extends over 15 amino acids. From germline, CDR1 is MDHEN and CDR2 SYDVKM. The CDR3 DNA sequence: TGTGCCAGCAGTTGGCGGTTCTCTGGGGCCAACGTCCTGACTTTC. This codes for CASSWRFSGANVLTF.

V is TRBV11-3 and J is TRBJ2-3; D not certain. This CDR3 is built from 13 residues. CDR1 SGHNT and CDR2 YENEEA come from the germline V gene. With 1 base removed from V and 5 bases from J, the gap between germline ends came to 7 bases. The CDR3 protein is CASSLGRGDTQYF. CDR3 DNA: TGTGCCAGCAGCTTAGGCCGCGGAGATACGCAGTATTTT.

This clone was counted a single time. The V call is TRBV6-5, the J call TRBJ1-3; 7 nucleotides agree with TRBD1. Germline V lookup: CDR1 MNHEY, CDR2 SVGAGI. The CDR3 contains 16 residues. Germline trimming cut 4 bases from V and 0 bases from J; bases unmatched to any gene: 6. The chain's CDR3 is CASSLRRDSSGNTIYF. CDR3 coding DNA: TGTGCCAGCAGTTTGCGGCGGGACAGCTCTGGAAACACCATATATTTT.

V is TRBV9 and J is TRBJ2-2, with TRBD2 matching over 10 bases. CDR1 SGDLS and CDR2 YYNGEE come from the germline V gene. The trim removed 0 bases at V and 3 bases at J, leaving 11 bases unmatched. There are 19 residues in the CDR3. CDR3 in amino acids: CASSVGDSGRTGYTGELFF. The DNA of the CDR3 is TGTGCCAGCAGCGTAGGCGATAGCGGGAGGACAGGGTACACCGGGGAGCTGTTTTTT.

On this clone: Its ends do not fully match the called genes, so a read error is possible. DNA of the CDR3: TGTGCCAGCAGGGAAGGACTAGCGGGAGCCTACGAGCAGTACTTC. The encoded protein is CASREGLAGAYEQYF. The chain employs TRBV2 and TRBJ2-7; the match to TRBD2 covers 13 bases. The CDR3 covers 15 residues. From germline, CDR1 is SNHLY and CDR2 FYNNEI.

The V gene is TRBV19, the J gene TRBJ1-3, with D possibly matching TRBD1 (5 bases). The germline V gene has CDR1 LNHDA and CDR2 SQIVND (reference sequence). This CDR3 is built from 16 residues. V lost 5 bases and J lost 0, with 14 bases in between. Written as DNA, the CDR3 is TGTGCCAGTAGTGTTTGGGGGGGTTCCTCTGGAAACACCATATATTTT. Amino acid sequence: CASSVWGGSSGNTIYF.

The chain employs TRBV6-1 and TRBJ2-5, with D possibly being TRBD2 (6 bases). Germline V CDR1 and CDR2: MNHNS, SASEGT. Trimming pared 3 bases from V and 2 bases from J, leaving 13 bases between. There are 15 residues in the CDR3. As DNA, the CDR3 is TGTGCCAGCAGTGATCCGGGAGCCCCGCAAGAGACCCAGTACTTC. Amino acid sequence: CASSDPGAPQETQYF.

V is TRBV7-2 and J is TRBJ2-4; 16 bases are shared with TRBD2. CDR3 length: 19 residues. CDR1 is SGHTA, CDR2 FQGNSA, per germline. V shed 5 bases, J shed 2 bases, and the junction held 9 bases outside the gene matches. In DNA form, the CDR3 reads TGTGCCAGCAGCCCCGCGGGACTAGCGGGAGGGGTTTCCAAAAACATTCAGTACTTC. Translated: CASSPAGLAGGVSKNIQYF.

This clone was seen only once. The chain is built from TRBV27 and TRBJ2-7; 7 positions match TRBD2. The CDR3 contains 14 residues. The junction had 8 bases not matched to a gene; V was cut back by 6 bases and J by 3 bases. Germline lookup yields CDR1 MNHEY and CDR2 SMNVEV (reference sequence). CDR3: CASRSRASGYEQYF. The DNA of the CDR3 is TGTGCCAGCAGGTCCCGGGCTAGCGGCTACGAGCAGTACTTC.

The chain combines TRBV5-1 with TRBJ2-2; D might be TRBD2 (6 bases). The length of the CDR3 is 22 residues. The V gene's germline CDR1 is SGHRS and CDR2 YFSETQ. Trimming pared 0 bases from V and 3 bases from J, leaving 30 bases between. The CDR3 DNA is TGCGCCAGCAGCTTGGGTAGATGGACGGTGACAGAGGAAACGGGAGACACCGGGGAGCTGTTTTTT. It specifies CASSLGRWTVTEETGDTGELFF.